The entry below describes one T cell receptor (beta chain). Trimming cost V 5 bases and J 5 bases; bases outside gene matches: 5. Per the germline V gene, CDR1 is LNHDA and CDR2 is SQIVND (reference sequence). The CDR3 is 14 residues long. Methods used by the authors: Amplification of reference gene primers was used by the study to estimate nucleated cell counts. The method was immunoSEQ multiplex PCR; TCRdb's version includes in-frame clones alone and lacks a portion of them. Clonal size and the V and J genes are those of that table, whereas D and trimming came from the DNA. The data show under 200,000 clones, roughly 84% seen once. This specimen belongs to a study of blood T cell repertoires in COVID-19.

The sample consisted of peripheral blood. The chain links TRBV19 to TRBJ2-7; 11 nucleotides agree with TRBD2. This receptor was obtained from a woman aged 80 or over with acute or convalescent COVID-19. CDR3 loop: CASSDTSGSHEQYF. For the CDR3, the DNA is TGTGCCAGTAGTGATACTAGCGGGAGTCACGAGCAGTACTTC.